The present T cell receptor (beta chain) was sequenced within a study of vaccination effects on CD4 cells after COVID-19. A note on this clone: What it binds is unknown.

TCRdb's copy holds only in-frame clones and misses some; the assay was immunoSEQ multiplex PCR. The sample holds around 53,000 clones, about 74% seen once. An approximately ten-day culture period preceded the isolation of CD4+ T cells. According to PCR results, the person was infected with SARS-CoV-2 between March and December 2020. As their vaccination, participants received two doses of either BNT162b2 or mRNA-1273. Cultures had half their medium replaced with IL-2 medium on days 3 and 7. The receptor's source is a human donor who had a prior SARS-CoV-2 infection. This specimen was CD4+ T cells from PBMCs cultured without peptide, taken after COVID-19 vaccination.

The CDR3 region is CASRGQGGGNTIYF. The DNA of the CDR3 is TGTGCCAGTAGGGGACAGGGTGGTGGAAACACCATATATTTT. The chain carries TRBV19 and TRBJ1-3, with 9 bases that match TRBD1. Germline V gene sequence: CDR1 LNHDA, CDR2 SQIVND (reference sequence). The CDR3 consists of 14 residues. The junction had 3 bases not matched to a gene; V was cut back by 6 bases and J by 3 bases.